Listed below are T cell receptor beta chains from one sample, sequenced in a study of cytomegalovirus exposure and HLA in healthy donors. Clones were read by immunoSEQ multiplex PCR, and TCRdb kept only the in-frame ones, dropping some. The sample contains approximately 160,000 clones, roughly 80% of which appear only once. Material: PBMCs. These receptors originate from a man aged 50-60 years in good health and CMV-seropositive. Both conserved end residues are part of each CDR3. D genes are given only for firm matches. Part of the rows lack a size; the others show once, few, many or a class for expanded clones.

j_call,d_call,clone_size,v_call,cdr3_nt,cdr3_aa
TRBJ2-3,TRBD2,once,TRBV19,TGTGCCAGTAGTCCTCAACGACTAGCGGGAATCACAGATACGCAGTATTTT,CASSPQRLAGITDTQYF
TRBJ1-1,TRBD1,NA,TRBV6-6,TGTGCCAGCAGTGTCCCGGGACAGGAAGCTTTCTTT,CASSVPGQEAFF
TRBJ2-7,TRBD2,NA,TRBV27,TGTGCCAGCAGCCCCGGGGGGGGCGGCGAGCAGTACTTC,CASSPGGGGEQYF
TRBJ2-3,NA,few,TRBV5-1,TGCGCCAGCAGCTTGCGGCGGGAAATATCCACAGATACGCAGTATTTT,CASSLRREISTDTQYF
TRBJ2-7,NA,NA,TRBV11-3,TGTGCCAGCAGCTATCAGGGTGGCCACGAGCAGTACTTC,CASSYQGGHEQYF
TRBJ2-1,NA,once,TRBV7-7,TGTGCTAGCAGCTTTAAGGCGCGAGGGCCCGCCCCCTACAATGAGCAGTTCTTC,CASSFKARGPAPYNEQFF
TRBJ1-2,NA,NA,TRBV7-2,TGTGCCAGCAGCTTACGATACAGGGAATTTAACTATGGCTACACCTTC,CASSLRYREFNYGYTF
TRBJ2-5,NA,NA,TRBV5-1,TGCGCCAGCAGTTCCCCCCGAGGTGTTGGCGGGGAGACCCAGTACTTC,CASSSPRGVGGETQYF
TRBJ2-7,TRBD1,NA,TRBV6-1,TGTGCCAGCAGTGGATGGGACAGGGTTCTAAACGAGCAGTACTTC,CASSGWDRVLNEQYF
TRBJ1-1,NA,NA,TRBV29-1,TGCAGCGTCGGAGACGTGAACACTGAAGCTTTCTTT,CSVGDVNTEAFF
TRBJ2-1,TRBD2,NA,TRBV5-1,TGCGCCAGCAGCTTGGGGCCGACTAGCGGGAGTTTCGATGAGCAGTTCTTC,CASSLGPTSGSFDEQFF
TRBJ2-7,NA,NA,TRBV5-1,TGCGCCAGCAGCTTGACAGGATCCTCCTACGAGCAGTACTTC,CASSLTGSSYEQYF
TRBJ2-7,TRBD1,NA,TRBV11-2,TGTGCCAGCACCCGGACAGGGGGCTACGAGCAGTACTTC,CASTRTGGYEQYF
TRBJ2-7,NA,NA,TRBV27,TGTGCCAGCAGTTTAGCAGGGAACGAGCAGTACTTC,CASSLAGNEQYF
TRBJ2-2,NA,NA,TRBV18,TGTGCCAGCTCACTAACTTCGGGATTCGGGGAGCTGTTTTTT,CASSLTSGFGELFF
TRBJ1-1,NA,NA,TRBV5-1,TGCGCCAGCAGCCCTTTGAGCCCGACAAAGACTGAAGCTTTCTTT,CASSPLSPTKTEAFF
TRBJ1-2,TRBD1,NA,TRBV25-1,TGTGCCAGCAGAGGGGGCGACTATGGCTACACCTTC,CASRGGDYGYTF
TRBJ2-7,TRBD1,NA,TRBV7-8,TGTGCCAGCAGTCCCGGGACAGGGTTTCGCGAGCAGTACTTC,CASSPGTGFREQYF
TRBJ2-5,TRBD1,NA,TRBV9,TGTGCCAGCAGCGTAGGATGGGACAGGTACCGAGAGACCCAGTACTTC,CASSVGWDRYRETQYF
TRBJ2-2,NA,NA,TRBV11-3,TGTGCCAGCAGCAGAATGCTGAGCGGGGAGCTGTTTTTT,CASSRMLSGELFF